This entry lists 32 T cell receptor beta chains sequenced from one sample in a study of blood T cells in healthy people across ages. The second PCR ran roughly 6 to 12 cycles with a sample-barcoded 5' primer and J-beta primers. TCRdb fed the 5' RACE reads into MiXCR, producing one record per CDR3 protein. The data show around 1.5 million distinct CDR3 sequences, 59% seen once. Sequences were obtained from blood. These receptors all come from a man aged 18 to 35 in good health.

The count of this clonotype is one. V and J are TRBV20-1 and TRBJ2-4; D remains ambiguous. The CDR3 totals 16 residues. Between the trimmed V and J ends, which lost 5 bases and 13 bases, there was a span of 30 bases. The V gene's germline CDR1 is DFQATT and CDR2 SNEGSKA (reference sequence). The chain's CDR3 is CSASETPALSYVQQYF. CDR3 nucleotides: TGCAGTGCTTCCGAAACCCCTGCCCTAAGCTACGTCCAGCAGTACTTC.

The rearrangement links TRBV12-3 or TRBV12-4 to TRBJ2-3; 10 bases map to TRBD2. The CDR3 has 15 amino acids. V lost 5 bases, J lost 3 bases, and 5 bases stayed unmatched. The CDR3 here is CASSPAGLATDTQYF. DNA of the CDR3: TGTGCCAGCAGTCCCGCGGGACTAGCGACAGATACGCAGTATTTT.

This chain links TRBV11-1 with TRBJ2-5; 10 bases align to TRBD2. Germline CDR1 and CDR2: SGHAT and FQDESV (reference sequence). V lost 1 base and J lost 11; bases outside the gene matches: 13. The CDR3 runs 16 residues. Written as DNA, the CDR3 is TGTGCCAGCAGCTTAGGAGAGCGGGGGGGTTACAATGAGCAGTACTTC. This gives the protein CASSLGERGGYNEQYF. The full variable domain, in which reference TRBV11-1 and TRBJ2-5 provide the parts outside the CDR3, is EAEVAQSPRYKITEKSQAVAFWCDPISGHATLYWYRQILGQGPELLVQFQDESVVDDSQLPKDRFSAERLKGVDSTLKIQPAELGDSAMYLCASSLGERGGYNEQYFGPGTRLLVL.

The genes are TRBV29-1 and TRBJ2-7; D could derive from TRBD1 or TRBD2 (5 bases each). Germline loops: CDR1 SQVTM, CDR2 ANQGSEA. This CDR3 region has 13 residues. V lost 4 bases to trimming and J lost 1 base, with 11 bases between them. The CDR3 DNA reads TGCAGCGTTGTTGGGGACGGGTCCTACGAGCAGTACTTC. Its translation is CSVVGDGSYEQYF.

This clonotype was seen a few times. V gene TRBV7-9 combines with J gene TRBJ1-1; no firm D call. CDR3 length: 12 amino acids. Trimming left V 5 bases short and J 3 bases short, with 7 bases between. CDR1 and CDR2 from the germline V gene are SEHNR and FQNEAQ (reference sequence). The CDR3 DNA sequence: TGTGCCAGCAGCCCCCTGGACACTGAAGCTTTCTTT. Translated, it gives CASSPLDTEAFF.

The rearrangement uses TRBV20-1 and TRBJ2-1; D is possibly TRBD2 (6 bases). The CDR3 loop spans 15 amino acids. Between the trimmed V and J ends, which lost 5 bases and 10 bases, there was a span of 24 bases. The germline V gene has CDR1 DFQATT and CDR2 SNEGSKA (reference sequence). DNA of the CDR3: TGCAGTGCTCCAAATAGCGGAAACTTCGGAGGGGAGCAGTTCTTC. This translates into CSAPNSGNFGGEQFF.

V and J are TRBV25-1 and TRBJ1-3, with 7 bases that match TRBD1. Germline V gene sequence: CDR1 MGHDK, CDR2 SYGVNS. CDR3 size: 15 residues. J gave up 2 bases and V 6 bases, and 7 bases lay outside the gene matches. The CDR3 coding sequence is TGTGCCAGCAGATGGGGGACAGCCGCTGGAAACACCATATATTTT. The encoded protein is CASRWGTAAGNTIYF.

V gene TRBV3-1 combines with J gene TRBJ2-3; TRBD2 matches 8 bases. Germline assignment: CDR1 LGHDT and CDR2 YNNKEL (reference sequence). CDR3 length equals 15 residues. J lost 1 base, V lost 6 bases, and 6 bases had no gene match. For the CDR3, the DNA is TGTGCCAGCAGTTACCAGCGGGAGCGCACAGATACGCAGTATTTT. Protein sequence: CASSYQRERTDTQYF.

Here the CDR3 reads CASRRTPPGVYNEQFF. The CDR3, as DNA: TGTGCCAGCAGACGTACGCCCCCAGGGGTTTACAATGAGCAGTTCTTC. This chain connects TRBV6-5 to TRBJ2-1; tentative D call: TRBD1 (6 bases). V was pared by 6 bases and J by 4 bases, with 19 bases between. The CDR3 extends over 16 amino acids. In germline, CDR1 is MNHEY, CDR2 SVGAGI.

The chain recombines TRBV21-1 with TRBJ2-3; TRBD2, the table's D call, was not compared with the DNA. TRBV21-1 is classified as a pseudogene. The CDR3 consists of 18 residues. CDR3 bases: TGTGCCAGCAGCCAAGACGAGTCCAGGGGTGGGGGGACAGATGCGCAGTATTTT. Protein product: CASSQDESRGGGTDAQYF.

The chain recombines TRBV4-1 with TRBJ2-5, with no clear D. The J call may not be correct, given that the DNA end is closer to TRBJ2-7. Germline CDR1 is MGHRA and CDR2 is YSYEKL. The CDR3 spans 15 residues. Written as DNA, the CDR3 is TGCGCCAGCAGCCAAGATCCTACCACTACCCTCGAGCAGTACTTC. This sequence encodes CASSQDPTTTLEQYF.

The chain has TRBV3-1 and TRBJ1-1, with no clear D. The CDR3 contains 15 residues. The V gene's germline CDR1 is LGHDT and CDR2 YNNKEL (reference sequence). Trimming pared 3 bases from V and 1 base from J, leaving 12 bases between. CDR3 residues: CASSHARTQNTEAFF. CDR3 bases: TGTGCCAGCAGCCACGCACGGACCCAGAACACTGAAGCTTTCTTT.

The chain employs TRBV20-1 and TRBJ2-5, with D possibly TRBD2 on 6 matching bases. Per the germline V gene, CDR1 is DFQATT and CDR2 is SNEGSKA (reference sequence). Between the trimmed V and J ends, which lost 2 bases and 11 bases, there was a span of 21 bases. CDR3 length: 14 amino acids. The DNA for the CDR3 is TGCAGTGCTAGATCCGGACGGGGGAATGAGGAGCAGTACTTC. Translated, it gives CSARSGRGNEEQYF.

This chain uses TRBV6-7 with TRBJ2-1; no firm D call. TRBV6-7 is treated as an ORF (open reading frame) with a function not yet certain. Trimming took off 4 bases at V and 15 bases at J, with 4 bases between the two ends. The CDR3 has 8 amino acids. This CDR3 is CASSSLFF. The CDR3 coding sequence is TGTGCCAGCAGTTCCTTGTTCTTC.

This clonotype appeared once. The V call is TRBV30, the J call TRBJ2-7; no definite D call. CDR3 length: 14 residues. Trimming took 3 bases from V and 1 from J, leaving 13 bases between them. The germline gives CDR1 GTSNPN, CDR2 SVGIG (reference sequence). The CDR3 DNA is TGTGCCTGGAGCGCTGGATTGTCATCCTACGAGCAGTACTTC. It encodes CAWSAGLSSYEQYF.

As DNA, the CDR3 is TGTGCCAGCAGTGCGGTAGGGGTCACAGAGACCCAGTACTTC. Amino acids: CASSAVGVTETQYF. This chain connects TRBV6-5 to TRBJ2-5, with D perhaps TRBD1 (5 bases). Trimming removed 5 bases from V and 4 bases from J, with 14 bases in between. CDR1 is MNHEY, CDR2 SVGAGI, per germline. This CDR3 contains 14 residues.

The chain carries TRBV15 and TRBJ2-7; 8 bases match TRBD1. Losses at the gene ends were 5 bases for V and 4 bases for J; bases not matched to a gene: 13. The CDR3 runs to 16 residues. Germline V gives CDR1 LNHNV, CDR2 YYDKDF (reference sequence). CDR3 sequence reads: CATSEQKRTGTYEQYF. For the CDR3, the DNA is TGTGCCACCAGCGAACAAAAGAGGACAGGGACGTACGAGCAGTACTTC.

The chain links TRBV29-1 to TRBJ2-3, with a tentative D call TRBD1 (6 bases). The CDR3 runs 13 residues. Germline CDR1 SQVTM, CDR2 ANQGSEA. V was shortened by 6 bases and J by 2 bases, with 12 bases between the two germline ends. The CDR3: CSVIGQNTDTQYF. The DNA for the CDR3 is TGCAGCGTAATAGGACAGAACACAGATACGCAGTATTTT.

With respect to this clonotype: At one of its ends the junction is not consistent with the germline gene, which may arise from a read error. The chain is built from TRBV2 and TRBJ2-1; tentative D call: TRBD2 (5 bases). This CDR3 comprises 13 residues. Germline-derived CDR1 and CDR2 are SNHLY and FYNNEI. Written as DNA, the CDR3 is TGTGCCAGCAGCTTAGCGCGAAGCCATGAGCCGTTCTTC. Amino acid sequence: CASSLARSHEPFF.

For the CDR3, the DNA is TGTGCCACCAGCAGAGATGTAAGCTCTGGGGCCAACGTCCTGACTTTC. Translating it yields CATSRDVSSGANVLTF. The chain couples TRBV15 to TRBJ2-6; D is uncertain. Trimming took off 0 bases at V and 0 bases at J, with 6 bases between the two ends. Germline loops: CDR1 LNHNV, CDR2 YYDKDF (reference sequence). The CDR3 loop spans 16 amino acids.

The chain links TRBV6-2 or TRBV6-3 to TRBJ2-7, with 7 bases aligning to TRBD1. The V and J ends lost 9 bases and 7 bases, in that order; junction bases with no gene match: 6. This CDR3 has 11 amino acids. From germline, CDR1 is MNHEY and CDR2 SVGEGT. CDR3: CASTQGNEQYF. The CDR3 DNA reads as TGTGCCAGTACACAGGGGAATGAGCAGTACTTC.

The V and J genes are TRBV7-9 and TRBJ2-3, with 9 bases that match TRBD2. V shed 5 bases, J shed 3 bases, and the junction held 6 bases outside the gene matches. CDR1 and CDR2 (germline): SEHNR, FQNEAQ (reference sequence). This CDR3 has 15 amino acids. CDR3 region: CASSEFGLATDTQYF. The CDR3 DNA sequence: TGTGCCAGCAGCGAATTCGGACTAGCGACAGATACGCAGTATTTT. The full variable domain, rest sourced from reference TRBV7-9 and TRBJ2-3, is DTGVSQNPRHKITKRGQNVTFRCDPISEHNRLYWYRQTLGQGPEFLTYFQNEAQLEKSRLLSDRFSAERPKGSFSTLEIQRTEQGDSAMYLCASSEFGLATDTQYFGPGTRLTVL.

The chain carries TRBV20-1 and TRBJ2-5; D is possibly TRBD2 (5 bases). The J call is uncertain, as TRBJ2-7 better fits the DNA end. Germline CDR1 is DFQATT and CDR2 is SNEGSKA (reference sequence). The CDR3 contains 13 residues. For the CDR3, the DNA is TGCAGTGCCGGAGAGGGATATGGCTACGAGCAGTACTTC. Its translation: CSAGEGYGYEQYF.

This chain connects TRBV29-1 to TRBJ1-2, with 8 nucleotides matching TRBD1. This CDR3 contains 16 residues. Germline CDR1 and CDR2: SQVTM and ANQGSEA. V lost 0 bases to trimming and J lost 0 bases; unmatched junction nucleotides: 6. CDR3 nucleotides: TGCAGCGTTGAAGATCGGACAGGGTCCTCTAACTATGGCTACACCTTC. Translating it yields CSVEDRTGSSNYGYTF.

The rearrangement uses TRBV28 and TRBJ2-7, with D possibly being TRBD1 (5 bases). This CDR3 contains 14 residues. The V gene lost 2 bases and the J gene lost 5 bases, with 13 bases spanning the gap. Germline V lookup: CDR1 MDHEN, CDR2 SYDVKM. This chain's CDR3 is CASSLEQAVNEQYF. CDR3 DNA: TGTGCCAGCAGTTTAGAACAGGCCGTCAACGAGCAGTACTTC. Together with reference TRBV28 and TRBJ2-7, the CDR3 gives the full variable domain: DVKVTQSSRYLVKRTGEKVFLECVQDMDHENMFWYRQDPGLGLRLIYFSYDVKMKEKGDIPEGYSVSREKKERFSLILESASTNQTSMYLCASSLEQAVNEQYFGPGTRLTVT.

This clonotype showed up just once. The chain couples TRBV5-1 to TRBJ2-4; 9 nucleotides agree with TRBD1. The end of the DNA is better explained by TRBJ2-7, so the J call may be wrong. The germline V gene has CDR1 SGHRS and CDR2 YFSETQ. The CDR3 spans 13 residues. Here the CDR3 reads CASSWGQGDEQYF. CDR3 coding DNA: TGCGCCAGCAGCTGGGGACAGGGAGACGAGCAGTACTTC.

In the case of this clonotype: Compared with germline, one end of the junction differs, possibly owing to a read error. The V gene is TRBV30, the J gene TRBJ1-1; D gene ambiguous. CDR1 is GTSNPN, CDR2 SVGIG, per germline (reference sequence). This CDR3 comprises 12 residues. The CDR3 nucleotides are TGTGCCGGGAGTGGAGAAGGCACTGAAGCTTTCTTT. Translating it yields CAGSGEGTEAFF.

The chain joins TRBV20-1 to TRBJ2-7, with 9 bases lining up with TRBD2. Near its end, the DNA agrees better with TRBJ2-5, so the J call may be wrong. Looked up from germline, CDR1 is DFQATT and CDR2 is SNEGSKA (reference sequence). The CDR3 length is 14 residues. CDR3 coding DNA: TGCAGTGCTAGACCCTTAGCGGGAGTAGAGACCCAGTACTTC. This codes for CSARPLAGVETQYF.

The V and J genes are TRBV30 and TRBJ2-5; unclear D gene. Germline CDR1 and CDR2: GTSNPN and SVGIG (reference sequence). The CDR3 is made up of 13 amino acids. The CDR3 DNA reads TGTGCTCTTAATCCCGGTGGGTCAGGAGAGCAGTACTTC. This gives the protein CALNPGGSGEQYF.

A word on this clonotype: One junction end disagrees with the germline gene, perhaps due to a read error. This chain links TRBV20-1 with TRBJ2-3; TRBD2 might be the D (5 bases). CDR1 and CDR2 (germline): DFQATT, SNEGSKA (reference sequence). This CDR3 has 14 amino acids. CDR3 protein: CSAREERNSRTRYF. The CDR3 region has the DNA TGCAGTGCTAGAGAGGAGCGGAACTCGCGCACGCGGTATTTT.

The chain has TRBV5-8 and TRBJ2-5, with D hard to call. TRBJ2-7 matches the DNA end more closely, so the J call is doubtful. The CDR3 totals 14 residues. The germline CDR1 and CDR2 sequences are SGHTS and YDEGEE. The CDR3, as DNA: TGTGCCAGCAGCGCAGTTGGGGTGGCGTACGAGCAGTACTTC. It yields the protein CASSAVGVAYEQYF.

The V gene is TRBV29-1, the J gene TRBJ2-3; the D gene is possibly TRBD2 (6 bases). CDR3 length: 14 residues. The V and J ends lost 3 bases and 9 bases respectively, with 19 bases between them. Per the germline V gene, CDR1 is SQVTM and CDR2 is ANQGSEA. The CDR3 DNA sequence: TGCAGCGTTGACCACCCGGGAGAACAGAGAACGCAGTATTTT. Translated, it gives CSVDHPGEQRTQYF.